A single sample gave rise to the 7 T cell receptor beta chains below, sequenced in a study of blood T cell repertoires in COVID-19. TCRdb keeps only in-frame clones here, not all; method: immunoSEQ multiplex PCR. The sample carries approximately 5,000 clones, about four fifths recorded once. The specimen was peripheral blood. These receptors were obtained from a human donor in a cohort sampled during active COVID-19.

V is TRBV2 and J is TRBJ1-5; no definite D call. Trimming shortened V by 8 bases and J by 3 bases, and 14 bases separated the two germline ends. The CDR3 extends over 14 amino acids. CDR1 is SNHLY and CDR2 is FYNNEI in the germline V gene. The CDR3 coding sequence is TGTGCCAGCTCCCAGTTGGTCGTCAATCAGCCCCAGCATTTT. It is translated as CASSQLVVNQPQHF. Full variable domain (remainder filled in from reference TRBV2 and TRBJ1-5): EPEVTQTPSHQVTQMGQEVILRCVPISNHLYFYWYRQILGQKVEFLVSFYNNEISEKSEIFDDQFSVERPDGSNFTLKIRSTKLEDSAMYFCASSQLVVNQPQHFGDGTRLSIL.

The rearrangement uses TRBV7-9 and TRBJ2-7, with 12 bases that match TRBD2. CDR3 length: 17 amino acids. Germline V gene data show CDR1 as SEHNR and CDR2 as FQNEAQ (reference sequence). With 7 bases clipped from V and 0 bases from J, the junction kept 10 bases outside the gene matches. The CDR3 loop is CASTRFPSGRASYEQYF. CDR3 bases: TGTGCCAGCACTCGATTCCCTAGCGGGAGGGCCTCCTACGAGCAGTACTTC.

The chain couples TRBV28 to TRBJ1-2; weak D call: TRBD1 (5 bases). The V end lost 5 bases, the J end lost 5 bases, and 18 bases lay between the germline ends. The CDR3 spans 15 residues. Germline CDR1 reads MDHEN; CDR2 reads SYDVKM. The CDR3 protein is CASSRNRDGGYGYTF. In DNA, the CDR3 is TGTGCCAGCAGTCGGAACCGGGACGGGGGATATGGCTACACCTTC.

V gene TRBV24-1 combines with J gene TRBJ2-4; perhaps TRBD2 as D (5 bases). The V end was cut by 7 bases, the J end by 3 bases, with 21 bases between. The V gene's germline CDR1 is KGHDR and CDR2 SFDVKD. The CDR3 extends over 17 amino acids. The CDR3 spells CATRGPPIARGKNIQYF. CDR3 nucleotides: TGTGCCACCAGGGGCCCGCCAATAGCGCGCGGCAAAAACATTCAGTACTTC.

This chain uses TRBV29-1 with TRBJ1-2; tentatively, D is TRBD1 (5 bases). The germline V and J ends were trimmed by 6 bases and 7 bases, with 12 bases remaining between them. This CDR3 comprises 11 residues. The germline V gene has CDR1 SQVTM and CDR2 ANQGSEA. CDR3 in amino acids: CSVRYGGGYTF. In nucleotides, the CDR3 is TGCAGCGTAAGATACGGGGGTGGCTACACCTTC.

This chain links TRBV5-8 with TRBJ1-1; 8 bases fit TRBD1. This CDR3 contains 15 residues. Germline CDR1 is SGHTS and CDR2 is YDEGEE. Trimming cost V 3 bases and J 0 bases; bases outside gene matches: 4. CDR3 amino acids: CASSWGQVMNTEAFF. The CDR3, as DNA: TGTGCCAGCAGCTGGGGACAGGTGATGAACACTGAAGCTTTCTTT.

The V gene is TRBV4-1, the J gene TRBJ2-7, with D possibly matching TRBD2 (6 bases). This CDR3 comprises 15 residues. Germline V gene data show CDR1 as MGHRA and CDR2 as YSYEKL. Trimming took 4 bases from V and 2 from J, leaving 15 bases between them. The CDR3 sequence: CASSPVQRRAYEQYF. The CDR3 region has the DNA TGCGCCAGCAGCCCAGTGCAGCGGAGGGCCTACGAGCAGTACTTC.